These 4 T cell receptor beta chains were sequenced from one sample in a study of T-cell memory formation after mild COVID-19. Using its own MiXCR run on the 5' RACE reads, TCRdb lists one record per CDR3 protein. The data hold roughly 310,000 distinct CDR3 sequences, with around a sixth observed a single time. Sequencing input: PBMCs or a T cell subset sorted from them (not recorded which). The receptors were gathered from a young man who had mild COVID-19 (a few samples of this study predate the infection). Cell type and time point are not known.

The chain is built from TRBV9 and TRBJ2-5; a possible D gene is TRBD2 (5 bases). This CDR3 is 15 amino acids long. From germline, CDR1 is SGDLS and CDR2 YYNGEE. Trimming removed 0 bases from V and 3 bases from J, with 12 bases in between. CDR3 DNA sequence: TGTGCCAGCAGCGTAGTTCTAGACGGGGAAGAGACCCAGTACTTC. Its translation: CASSVVLDGEETQYF. Based on the CDR3 plus reference TRBV9 and TRBJ2-5, the full variable domain is DSGVTQTPKHLITATGQRVTLRCSPRSGDLSVYWYQQSLDQGLQFLIQYYNGEERAKGNILERFSAQQFPDLHSELNLSSLELGDSALYFCASSVVLDGEETQYFGPGTRLLVL.

This clonotype has at least ten counts. The J gene is TRBJ2-3, the V gene TRBV6-2 or TRBV6-3; D not certain. Germline values: CDR1 MNHEY, CDR2 SVGEGT. Trimming cost V 6 bases and J 4 bases, with 8 bases left between them. The CDR3 runs to 12 residues. The CDR3: CASSKEADTQYF. The CDR3 DNA reads TGTGCCAGCAGCAAAGAAGCAGATACGCAGTATTTT.

This clonotype was recorded at least ten times. CDR3 coding DNA: TGTGCCAGCAGCTTGGACAGGAAGCAGTACTTC. Residues: CASSLDRKQYF. V is TRBV5-6 and J is TRBJ2-7; a weak D match, TRBD1 (5 bases). The CDR3 totals 11 residues. The V and J ends lost 0 bases and 8 bases respectively, with 6 bases between them. CDR1 is SGHDT, CDR2 YYEEEE, per germline.

This clonotype has only one observation. The CDR3: CASSPVPWTEDQPQHF. In DNA, the CDR3 is TGTGCCAGCAGCCCCGTCCCCTGGACGGAGGATCAGCCCCAGCATTTT. This rearrangement joins TRBV7-8 to TRBJ1-5; D is unclear. V was pared by 5 bases and J by 5 bases, with 19 bases between. The CDR3 has 16 amino acids. CDR1 SGHVS and CDR2 FQNEAQ come from the germline V gene.